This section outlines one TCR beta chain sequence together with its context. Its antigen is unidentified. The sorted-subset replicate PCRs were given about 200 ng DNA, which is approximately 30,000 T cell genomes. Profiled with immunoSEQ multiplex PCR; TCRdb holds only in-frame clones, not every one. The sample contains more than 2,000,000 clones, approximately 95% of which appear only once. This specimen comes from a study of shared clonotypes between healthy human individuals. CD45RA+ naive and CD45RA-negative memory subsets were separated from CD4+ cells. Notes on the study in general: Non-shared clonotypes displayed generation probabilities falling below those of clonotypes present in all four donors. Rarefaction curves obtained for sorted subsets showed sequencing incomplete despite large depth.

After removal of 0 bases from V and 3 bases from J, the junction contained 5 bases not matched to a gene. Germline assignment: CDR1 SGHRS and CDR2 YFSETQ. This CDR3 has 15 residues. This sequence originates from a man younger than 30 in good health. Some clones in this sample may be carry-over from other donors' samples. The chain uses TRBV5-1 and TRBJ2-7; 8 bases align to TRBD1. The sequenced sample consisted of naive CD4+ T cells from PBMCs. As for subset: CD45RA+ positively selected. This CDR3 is CASSLGNTGGYEQYF. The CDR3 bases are TGCGCCAGCAGCTTGGGGAATACAGGGGGCTACGAGCAGTACTTC.